This T cell receptor beta chain was found in a study of T cells after yellow fever vaccination. Study findings and constraints: Only a small proportion of the clonotypes turned up in both the CD4 and the CD8 compartments, likely arising from convergent recombination. After the booster, 96% of CD4 and about nine tenths of CD8 primary-response clones were re-detected.

TCRdb independently ran MiXCR on the 5' RACE reads; one entry per CDR3 protein. The table includes 150,000 to 200,000 distinct CDR3 sequences, approximately 6.2% detected once. This CDR3 is 11 amino acids long. Trimming removed 7 bases from V and 5 bases from J, with 11 bases in between. Germline V gene lookup returns CDR1 GTSNPN and CDR2 SVGIG (reference sequence). This clonotype has more than one count but fewer than ten. Its matching antigen is unknown. The chain has TRBV30 and TRBJ1-2; no definite D call. The sample in question was CD4+ T cells sorted from PBMCs, obtained on the day of the first yellow fever vaccination. This receptor was obtained from a man younger than 35 who received the YFV17D yellow fever vaccine. The CDR3 region has the DNA TGTGCCTCCCCTATCGGGTATGGCTACACCTTC. Translated, it gives CASPIGYGYTF.